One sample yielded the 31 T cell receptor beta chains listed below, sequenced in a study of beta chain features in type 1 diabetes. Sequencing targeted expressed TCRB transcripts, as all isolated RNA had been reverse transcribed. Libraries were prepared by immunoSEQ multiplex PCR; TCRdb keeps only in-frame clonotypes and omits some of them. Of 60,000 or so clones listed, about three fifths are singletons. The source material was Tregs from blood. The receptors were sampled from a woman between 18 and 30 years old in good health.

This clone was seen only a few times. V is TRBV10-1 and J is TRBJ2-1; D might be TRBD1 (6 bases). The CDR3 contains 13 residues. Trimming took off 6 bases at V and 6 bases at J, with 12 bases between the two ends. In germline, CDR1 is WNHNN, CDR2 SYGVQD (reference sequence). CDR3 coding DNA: TGCGCCAGCAGGGACAGCGTGGGCAATGAGCAGTTCTTC. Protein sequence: CASRDSVGNEQFF.

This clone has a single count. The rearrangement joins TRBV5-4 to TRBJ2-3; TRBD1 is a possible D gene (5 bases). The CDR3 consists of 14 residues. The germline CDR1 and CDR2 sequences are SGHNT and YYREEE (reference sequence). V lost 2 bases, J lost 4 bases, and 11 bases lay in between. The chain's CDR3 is CASSLAQGSDTQYF. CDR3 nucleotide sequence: TGTGCCAGCAGCTTAGCCCAGGGCTCAGATACGCAGTATTTT.

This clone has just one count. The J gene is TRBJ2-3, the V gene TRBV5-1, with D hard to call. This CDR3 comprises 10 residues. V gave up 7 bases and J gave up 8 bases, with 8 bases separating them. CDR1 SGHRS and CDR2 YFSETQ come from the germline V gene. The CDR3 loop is CASGSGTQYF. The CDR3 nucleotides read TGCGCCAGCGGCTCGGGTACGCAGTATTTT.

The CDR3 DNA reads as TGTGCCAGCAGGGGACAGCCAACTCTAAACACCATATATTTT. This encodes CASRGQPTLNTIYF. The gene calls are TRBV6-1 and TRBJ1-3; TRBD1 agrees at 7 bases. Trimming cost V 6 bases and J 6 bases; bases outside gene matches: 8. The CDR3 consists of 14 residues. CDR1 is MNHNS, CDR2 SASEGT, per germline.

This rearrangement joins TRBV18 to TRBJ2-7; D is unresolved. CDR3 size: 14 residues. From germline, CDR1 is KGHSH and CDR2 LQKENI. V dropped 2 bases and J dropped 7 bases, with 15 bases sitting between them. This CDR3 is CASSPNLRVEEQYF. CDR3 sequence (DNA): TGTGCCAGCTCACCAAACCTCCGGGTCGAAGAGCAGTACTTC.

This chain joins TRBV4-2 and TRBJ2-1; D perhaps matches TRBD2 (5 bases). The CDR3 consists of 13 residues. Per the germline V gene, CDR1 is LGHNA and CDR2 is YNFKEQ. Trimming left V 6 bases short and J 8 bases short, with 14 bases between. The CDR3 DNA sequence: TGTGCCAGCAGTCTGCGGGCCGAGGATGAGCAGTTCTTC. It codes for CASSLRAEDEQFF.

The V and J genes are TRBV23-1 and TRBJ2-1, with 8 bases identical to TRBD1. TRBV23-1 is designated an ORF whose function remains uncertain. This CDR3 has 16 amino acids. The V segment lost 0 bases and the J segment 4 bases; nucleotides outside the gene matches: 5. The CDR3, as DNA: TGCGCCAGCAGTCAATCGACAGGGGTGGAATACAATGAGCAGTTCTTC. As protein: CASSQSTGVEYNEQFF.

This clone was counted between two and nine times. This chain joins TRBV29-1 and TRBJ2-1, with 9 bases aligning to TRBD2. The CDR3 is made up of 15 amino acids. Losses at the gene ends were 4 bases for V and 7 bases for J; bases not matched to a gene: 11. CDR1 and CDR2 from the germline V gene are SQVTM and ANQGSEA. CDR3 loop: CSVAPGLALMNEQFF. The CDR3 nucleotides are TGCAGCGTTGCCCCGGGACTAGCACTTATGAATGAGCAGTTCTTC.

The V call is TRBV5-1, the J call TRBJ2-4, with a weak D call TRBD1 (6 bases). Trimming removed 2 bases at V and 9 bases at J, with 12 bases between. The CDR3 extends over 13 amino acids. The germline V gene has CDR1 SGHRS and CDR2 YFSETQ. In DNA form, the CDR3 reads TGCGCCAGCAGCTTTACAGGGATCGGCATTCAGTACTTC. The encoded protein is CASSFTGIGIQYF.

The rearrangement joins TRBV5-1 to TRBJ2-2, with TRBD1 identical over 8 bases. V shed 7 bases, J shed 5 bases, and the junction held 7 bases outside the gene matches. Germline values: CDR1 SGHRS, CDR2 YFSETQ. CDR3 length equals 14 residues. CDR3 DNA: TGCGCCAGCCGACAGGGGACTGGAACCGGGGAGCTGTTTTTT. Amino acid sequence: CASRQGTGTGELFF.

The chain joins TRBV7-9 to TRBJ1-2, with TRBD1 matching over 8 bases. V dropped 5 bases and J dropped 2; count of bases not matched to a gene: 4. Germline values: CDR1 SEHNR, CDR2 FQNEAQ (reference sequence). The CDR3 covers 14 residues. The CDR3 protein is CASSRAGGNYGYTF. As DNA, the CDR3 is TGTGCCAGCAGCAGAGCAGGGGGCAACTATGGCTACACCTTC. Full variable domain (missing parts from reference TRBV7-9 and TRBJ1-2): DTGVSQNPRHKITKRGQNVTFRCDPISEHNRLYWYRQTLGQGPEFLTYFQNEAQLEKSRLLSDRFSAERPKGSFSTLEIQRTEQGDSAMYLCASSRAGGNYGYTFGSGTRLTVV.

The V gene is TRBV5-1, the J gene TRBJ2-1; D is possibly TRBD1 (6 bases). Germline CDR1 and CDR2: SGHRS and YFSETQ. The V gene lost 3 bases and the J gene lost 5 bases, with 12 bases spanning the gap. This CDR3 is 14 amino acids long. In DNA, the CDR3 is TGCGCCAGCAGCTGGTGGGGGCCGAACAATGAGCAGTTCTTC. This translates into CASSWWGPNNEQFF.

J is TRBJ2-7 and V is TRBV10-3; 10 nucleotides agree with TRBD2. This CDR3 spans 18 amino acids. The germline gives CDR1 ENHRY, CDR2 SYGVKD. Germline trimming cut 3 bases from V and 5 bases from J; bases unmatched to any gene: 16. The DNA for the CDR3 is TGTGCCATCAGTGACCCTTTGCTCCTAGCGGGAGATACCCACGAGCAGTACTTC. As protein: CAISDPLLLAGDTHEQYF.

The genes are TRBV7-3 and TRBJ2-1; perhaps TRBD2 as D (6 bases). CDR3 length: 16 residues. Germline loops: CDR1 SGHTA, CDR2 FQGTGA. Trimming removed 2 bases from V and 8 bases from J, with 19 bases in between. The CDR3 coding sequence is TGTGCCAGCAGCTTACGGGCTAGCGAGGGGCAGGATGAGCAGTTCTTC. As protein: CASSLRASEGQDEQFF.

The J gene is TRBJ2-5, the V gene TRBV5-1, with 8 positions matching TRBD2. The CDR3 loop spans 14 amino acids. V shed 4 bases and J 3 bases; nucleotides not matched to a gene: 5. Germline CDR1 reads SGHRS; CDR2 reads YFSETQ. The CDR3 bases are TGCGCCAGCAGCCGACGGACTAGCAAAGAGACCCAGTACTTC. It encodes CASSRRTSKETQYF.

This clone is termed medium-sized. Here the CDR3 reads CASSIGQGAGAFF. As DNA, the CDR3 is TGTGCCAGTAGTATAGGACAGGGGGCCGGAGCTTTCTTT. The chain links TRBV19 to TRBJ1-1; 10 bases align to TRBD1. The germline CDR1 and CDR2 sequences are LNHDA and SQIVND (reference sequence). The length of the CDR3 is 13 residues. The ends lost 1 base at V and 10 bases at J; junction bases unmatched: 3.

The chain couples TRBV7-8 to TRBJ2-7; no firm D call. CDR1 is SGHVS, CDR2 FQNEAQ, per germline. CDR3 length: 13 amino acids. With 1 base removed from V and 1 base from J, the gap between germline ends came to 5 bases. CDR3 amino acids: CASSLGRSYEQYF. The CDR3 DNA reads TGTGCCAGCAGCTTAGGCCGGTCCTACGAGCAGTACTTC. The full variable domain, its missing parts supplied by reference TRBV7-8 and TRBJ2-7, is GAGVSQSPRYKVAKRGQDVALRCDPISGHVSLFWYQQALGQGPEFLTYFQNEAQLDKSGLPSDRFFAERPEGSVSTLKIQRTQQEDSAVYLCASSLGRSYEQYFGPGTRLTVT.

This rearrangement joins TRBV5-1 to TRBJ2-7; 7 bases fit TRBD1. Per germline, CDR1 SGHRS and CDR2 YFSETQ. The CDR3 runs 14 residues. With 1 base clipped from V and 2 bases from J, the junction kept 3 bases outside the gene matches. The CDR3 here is CASSLRQGPYEQYF. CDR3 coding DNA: TGCGCCAGCAGCTTGAGACAGGGTCCCTACGAGCAGTACTTC.

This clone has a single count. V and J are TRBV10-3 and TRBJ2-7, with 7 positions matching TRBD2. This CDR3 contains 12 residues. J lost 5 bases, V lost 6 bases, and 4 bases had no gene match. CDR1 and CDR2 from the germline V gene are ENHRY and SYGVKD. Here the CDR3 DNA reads TGTGCCATCAGATCACTAGCGAACGAGCAGTACTTC. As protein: CAIRSLANEQYF.

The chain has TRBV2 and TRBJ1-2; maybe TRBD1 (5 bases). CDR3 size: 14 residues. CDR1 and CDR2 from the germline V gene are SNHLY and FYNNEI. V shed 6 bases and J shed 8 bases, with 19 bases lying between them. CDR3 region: CASSAVWGGVGYTF. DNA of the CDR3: TGTGCCAGCAGCGCCGTTTGGGGAGGGGTCGGCTACACCTTC.

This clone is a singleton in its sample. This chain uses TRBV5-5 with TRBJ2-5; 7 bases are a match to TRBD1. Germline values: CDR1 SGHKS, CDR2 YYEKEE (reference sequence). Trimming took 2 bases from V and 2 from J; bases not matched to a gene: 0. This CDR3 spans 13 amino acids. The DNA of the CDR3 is TGTGCCAGCAGCTTACAGGGGCAAGAGACCCAGTACTTC. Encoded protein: CASSLQGQETQYF. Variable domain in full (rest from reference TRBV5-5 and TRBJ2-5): DAGVTQSPTHLIKTRGQQVTLRCSPISGHKSVSWYQQVLGQGPQFIFQYYEKEERGRGNFPDRFSARQFPNYSSELNVNALLLGDSALYLCASSLQGQETQYFGPGTRLLVL.

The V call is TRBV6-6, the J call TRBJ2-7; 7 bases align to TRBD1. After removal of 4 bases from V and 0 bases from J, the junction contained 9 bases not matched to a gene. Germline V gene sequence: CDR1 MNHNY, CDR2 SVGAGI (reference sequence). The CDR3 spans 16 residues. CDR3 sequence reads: CASSSHTGTASYEQYF. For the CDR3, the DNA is TGTGCCAGCAGTTCCCACACCGGGACAGCCTCCTACGAGCAGTACTTC.

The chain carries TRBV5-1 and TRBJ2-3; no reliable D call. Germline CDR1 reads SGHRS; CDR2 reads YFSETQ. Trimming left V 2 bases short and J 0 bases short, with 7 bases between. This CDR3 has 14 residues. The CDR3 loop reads CASSLDGSTDTQYF. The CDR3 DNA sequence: TGCGCCAGCAGCTTAGATGGCAGCACAGATACGCAGTATTTT.

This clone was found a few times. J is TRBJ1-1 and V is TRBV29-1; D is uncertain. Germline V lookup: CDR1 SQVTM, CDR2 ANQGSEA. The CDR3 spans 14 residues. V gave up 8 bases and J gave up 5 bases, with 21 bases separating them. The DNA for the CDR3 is TGCAGCAGCAGCCGGGTAGTCCGAGGAACTGAAGCTTTCTTT. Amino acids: CSSSRVVRGTEAFF.

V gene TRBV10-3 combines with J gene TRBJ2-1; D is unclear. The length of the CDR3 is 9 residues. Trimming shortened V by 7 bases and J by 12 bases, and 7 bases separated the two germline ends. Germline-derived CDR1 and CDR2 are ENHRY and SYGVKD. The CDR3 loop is CAITSTQFF. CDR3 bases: TGTGCCATCACAAGCACGCAGTTCTTC.

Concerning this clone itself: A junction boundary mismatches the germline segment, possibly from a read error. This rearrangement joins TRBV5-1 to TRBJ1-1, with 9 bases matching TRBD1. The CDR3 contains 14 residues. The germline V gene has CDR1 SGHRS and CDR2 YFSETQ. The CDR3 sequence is CASSPGQGVTEASF. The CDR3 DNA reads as TGCGCCAGCAGCCCGGGACAGGGTGTCACTGAAGCTTCCTTT.

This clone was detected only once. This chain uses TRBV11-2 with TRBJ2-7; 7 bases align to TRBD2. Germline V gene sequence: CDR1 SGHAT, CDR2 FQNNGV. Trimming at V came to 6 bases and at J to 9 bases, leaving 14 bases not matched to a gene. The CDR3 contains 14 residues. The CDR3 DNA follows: TGTGCCAGCAGACTAGTGGGGACTACGAGTTGGCAGTACTTC. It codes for CASRLVGTTSWQYF. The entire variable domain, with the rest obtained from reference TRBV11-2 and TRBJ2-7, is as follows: EAGVAQSPRYKIIEKRQSVAFWCNPISGHATLYWYQQILGQGPKLLIQFQNNGVVDDSQLPKDRFSAERLKGVDSTLKIQPAKLEDSAVYLCASRLVGTTSWQYFGPGTRLTVT.

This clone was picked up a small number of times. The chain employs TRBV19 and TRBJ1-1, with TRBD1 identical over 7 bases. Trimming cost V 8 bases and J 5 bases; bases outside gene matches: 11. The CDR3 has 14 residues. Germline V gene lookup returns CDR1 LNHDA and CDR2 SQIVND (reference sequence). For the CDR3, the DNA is TGTGCCAGTTTGAACAGGGGCACGGAAACTGAAGCTTTCTTT. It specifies CASLNRGTETEAFF.

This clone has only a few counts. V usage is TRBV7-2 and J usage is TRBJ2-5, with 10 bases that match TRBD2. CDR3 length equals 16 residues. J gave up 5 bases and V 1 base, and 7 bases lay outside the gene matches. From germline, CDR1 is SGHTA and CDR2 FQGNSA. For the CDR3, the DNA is TGTGCCAGCAGCTTAGTCTTGAGAGCGGGGGGGGAGACCCAGTACTTC. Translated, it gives CASSLVLRAGGETQYF.

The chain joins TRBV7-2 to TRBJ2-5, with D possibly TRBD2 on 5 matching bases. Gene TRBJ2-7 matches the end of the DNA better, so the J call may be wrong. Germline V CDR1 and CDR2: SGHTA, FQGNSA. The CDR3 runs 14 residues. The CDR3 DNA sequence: TGTGCCAGCAGCTTAGTCGCGGGCTCCTACGAGCAGTACTTC. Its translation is CASSLVAGSYEQYF.

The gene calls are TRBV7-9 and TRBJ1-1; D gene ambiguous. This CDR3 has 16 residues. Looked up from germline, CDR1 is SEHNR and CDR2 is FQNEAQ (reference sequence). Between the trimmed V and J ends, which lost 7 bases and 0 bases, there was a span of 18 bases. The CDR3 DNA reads TGTGCCAGCAACCAAGTCCTCGGAGGTATGAACACTGAAGCTTTCTTT. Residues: CASNQVLGGMNTEAFF.